These 21 T cell receptor beta chains were all obtained from the same sample, sequenced in a study of T cell responses to AZD1222 COVID-19 vaccine. The assay was immunoSEQ multiplex PCR, and TCRdb's table has in-frame clones only and misses some. The profile shows around 100,000 clones, 80% to 95% of them singletons. The input for sequencing was peripheral blood, taken on day 0 of AZD1222 vaccination. These receptors originate from an adult in good health.

This clone was observed a handful of times. This chain connects TRBV4-1 to TRBJ1-1, with unresolved D. Looked up from germline, CDR1 is MGHRA and CDR2 is YSYEKL. V shed 2 bases and J shed 7 bases, with 17 bases lying between them. The CDR3 contains 15 residues. CDR3 nucleotides: TGCGCCAGCAGCCAAATGATGACCCGAGTAGGTGAAGCTTTCTTT. Translating gives CASSQMMTRVGEAFF.

The genes are TRBV4-1 and TRBJ2-3; D is unclear. With 0 bases removed from V and 7 bases from J, the gap between germline ends came to 8 bases. The CDR3 is made up of 13 amino acids. Germline V lookup: CDR1 MGHRA, CDR2 YSYEKL. CDR3 sequence reads: CASSQDRVYTQYF. The CDR3 nucleotides read TGCGCCAGCAGCCAAGATCGGGTATATACGCAGTATTTT.

The chain employs TRBV24-1 and TRBJ2-3; D is possibly TRBD1 (6 bases). CDR1 is KGHDR and CDR2 is SFDVKD in the germline V gene. The V end lost 5 bases, the J end lost 5 bases, and 10 bases lay between the germline ends. The CDR3 totals 13 residues. For the CDR3, the DNA is TGTGCCACCAGTGCAGGGGTGGAAGATACGCAGTATTTT. It translates to CATSAGVEDTQYF.

This clone was found many times. V usage is TRBV25-1 and J usage is TRBJ2-2; D may be TRBD1 or TRBD2 (6 bases each). CDR1 and CDR2 (germline): MGHDK, SYGVNS. V was trimmed by 2 bases and J by 6 bases, leaving 10 bases between them. The CDR3 runs to 14 residues. CDR3 residues: CASSEAGEAGELFF. The CDR3 region has the DNA TGTGCCAGCAGTGAAGCAGGGGAGGCCGGGGAGCTGTTTTTT. The full variable domain, in which reference TRBV25-1 and TRBJ2-2 provide the parts outside the CDR3, is EADIYQTPRYLVIGTGKKITLECSQTMGHDKMYWYQQDPGMELHLIHYSYGVNSTEKGDLSSESTVSRIRTEHFPLTLESARPSHTSQYLCASSEAGEAGELFFGEGSRLTVL.

The chain recombines TRBV2 with TRBJ1-6; no definite D call. The ends were cut back, 2 bases at V and 3 bases at J, with 11 bases in the middle. CDR1 and CDR2 from the germline V gene are SNHLY and FYNNEI. The CDR3 is made up of 16 amino acids. CDR3 loop: CASSETAPYYNSPLHF. In nucleotides, the CDR3 is TGTGCCAGCAGTGAAACGGCGCCCTACTATAATTCACCCCTCCACTTT.

The V gene is TRBV10-3, the J gene TRBJ1-1; possibly TRBD1 for D (5 bases). There are 13 residues in the CDR3. Germline CDR1 ENHRY, CDR2 SYGVKD. The ends were cut back, 2 bases at V and 3 bases at J, with 7 bases in the middle. CDR3 loop: CAISEQGDTEAFF. CDR3 DNA sequence: TGTGCCATCAGTGAGCAGGGTGACACTGAAGCTTTCTTT.

The V gene is TRBV7-6, the J gene TRBJ1-1; 9 bases map to TRBD1. Trimming removed 5 bases from V and 0 bases from J; junction bases left unmatched: 4. This CDR3 is 15 amino acids long. Germline loops: CDR1 SGHVS, CDR2 FNYEAQ. The CDR3 sequence is CASSPGQGMNTEAFF. The CDR3 DNA is TGTGCCAGCAGCCCTGGACAGGGGATGAACACTGAAGCTTTCTTT.

The chain joins TRBV19 to TRBJ1-1; D uncertain. The V and J ends lost 5 bases and 7 bases respectively, with 17 bases between them. The CDR3 is 14 amino acids. In germline, CDR1 is LNHDA, CDR2 SQIVND (reference sequence). CDR3 amino acids: CASSPRVPGGEAFF. The CDR3 nucleotides read TGTGCCAGTAGTCCGCGGGTCCCCGGAGGTGAAGCTTTCTTT.

This clone was recorded only once. This chain joins TRBV6-5 and TRBJ2-1, with 7 bases aligning to TRBD1. J was trimmed by 0 bases and V by 6 bases; bases with no gene match: 5. The CDR3 totals 15 residues. Germline CDR1 and CDR2: MNHEY and SVGAGI. CDR3 in amino acids: CASRDRQSSYNEQFF. CDR3 bases: TGTGCCAGCAGGGACAGGCAGAGCTCCTACAATGAGCAGTTCTTC.

The genes are TRBV4-1 and TRBJ1-4; 7 bases line up with TRBD1. V gave up 2 bases and J gave up 6 bases; unmatched junction bases: 6. The CDR3 has 15 residues. CDR1 is MGHRA, CDR2 YSYEKL, per germline. The CDR3 reads CASSQSGQLDEKLFF. CDR3 coding DNA: TGCGCCAGCAGCCAATCGGGACAGTTGGATGAAAAACTGTTTTTT.

This sequence joins TRBV7-9 and TRBJ1-2; D unclear. The V gene lost 1 base and the J gene lost 4 bases, with 10 bases spanning the gap. The CDR3 is 14 residues long. Germline loops: CDR1 SEHNR, CDR2 FQNEAQ (reference sequence). The CDR3 DNA sequence: TGTGCCAGCAGCTTAGATCTGGGTTTCTATGGCTACACCTTC. It encodes CASSLDLGFYGYTF.

CDR3 in DNA: TGTGCCATCAGAGATCCCGGGACAGGTTACACAGATACGCAGTATTTT. Its translation is CAIRDPGTGYTDTQYF. The chain recombines TRBV10-3 with TRBJ2-3; 8 bases map to TRBD1. The CDR3 sequence is 16 residues long. V shed 6 bases and J 2 bases; nucleotides not matched to a gene: 10. Per the germline V gene, CDR1 is ENHRY and CDR2 is SYGVKD.

The CDR3 DNA is TGTGCCAGGAACGGGGCAGGGGTCTACGAGCAGTACTTC. It specifies CARNGAGVYEQYF. V gene TRBV9 combines with J gene TRBJ2-7; D may be TRBD1 (6 bases). The CDR3 covers 13 residues. Germline CDR1 is SGDLS and CDR2 is YYNGEE. V was shortened by 8 bases and J by 3 bases, with 15 bases between the two germline ends. The whole variable domain, filled in from reference TRBV9 and TRBJ2-7, reads DSGVTQTPKHLITATGQRVTLRCSPRSGDLSVYWYQQSLDQGLQFLIQYYNGEERAKGNILERFSAQQFPDLHSELNLSSLELGDSALYFCARNGAGVYEQYFGPGTRLTVT.

The J gene is TRBJ2-3, the V gene TRBV4-2; weak D call: TRBD2 (6 bases). The germline gives CDR1 LGHNA, CDR2 YNFKEQ. The length of the CDR3 is 15 residues. Trimming stripped 5 bases from V and 0 bases from J, with 12 bases between. Here the CDR3 reads CASSTGLTSTDTQYF. Here the CDR3 DNA reads TGTGCCAGCAGCACCGGACTAACTAGCACAGATACGCAGTATTTT.

The rearrangement links TRBV7-9 to TRBJ1-5, with D uncertain. From germline, CDR1 is SEHNR and CDR2 FQNEAQ (reference sequence). The CDR3 has 12 residues. V was trimmed by 6 bases and J by 3 bases, leaving 6 bases between them. CDR3 in DNA: TGTGCCAGCAGTGGGTTCAATCAGCCCCAGCATTTT. The encoded protein is CASSGFNQPQHF.

The chain recombines TRBV27 with TRBJ1-4; D gene ambiguous. This CDR3 is built from 13 residues. Germline V gene data show CDR1 as MNHEY and CDR2 as SMNVEV (reference sequence). Trimming cost V 6 bases and J 3 bases, with 8 bases left between them. The CDR3 loop reads CASSPRANEKLFF. CDR3 DNA: TGTGCCAGCAGCCCGCGGGCTAATGAAAAACTGTTTTTT.

J is TRBJ1-1 and V is TRBV13; D uncertain. Trimming cost V 5 bases and J 1 base, with 11 bases left between them. The CDR3 runs to 14 residues. Per germline, CDR1 PRHDT and CDR2 FYEKMQ (reference sequence). CDR3 amino acids: CASSTERRNTEAFF. The CDR3 DNA reads as TGTGCCAGCAGCACGGAAAGAAGGAACACTGAAGCTTTCTTT.

This rearrangement joins TRBV4-1 to TRBJ2-3; 11 bases agree with TRBD2. This CDR3 region has 16 residues. Losses at the gene ends were 4 bases for V and 3 bases for J; bases not matched to a gene: 6. CDR1 and CDR2 (germline): MGHRA, YSYEKL. Here the CDR3 DNA reads TGCGCCAGCAGCCTTTATAGCGGGGGGGAAACAGATACGCAGTATTTT. Amino acid sequence: CASSLYSGGETDTQYF.

V usage is TRBV4-1 and J usage is TRBJ1-3; TRBD1 is a possible D gene (5 bases). Trimming cost V 3 bases and J 0 bases, with 12 bases left between them. This CDR3 has 16 amino acids. CDR1 is MGHRA and CDR2 is YSYEKL in the germline V gene. The CDR3 bases are TGCGCCAGCAGCCAGCCCGCAGGGAGCTCTGGAAACACCATATATTTT. Amino acid sequence: CASSQPAGSSGNTIYF.

The J gene is TRBJ1-2, the V gene TRBV28; tentative D call: TRBD1 (5 bases). V lost 2 bases to trimming and J lost 7 bases, with 8 bases between them. The CDR3 is 12 residues long. Germline V gives CDR1 MDHEN, CDR2 SYDVKM. The CDR3 sequence: CASSLPTGGYTF. The CDR3 DNA sequence: TGTGCCAGCAGTTTACCTACAGGTGGCTACACCTTC.

V gene TRBV9 combines with J gene TRBJ2-1; 7 bases agree with TRBD2. V shed 0 bases and J 10 bases; nucleotides not matched to a gene: 10. The CDR3 has 15 residues. Looked up from germline, CDR1 is SGDLS and CDR2 is YYNGEE. In DNA, the CDR3 is TGTGCCAGCAGCGTAGGGAGAAATGGGGAGGGCGAGCAGTTCTTC. Translated: CASSVGRNGEGEQFF.